This passage covers 10 T cell receptor beta chains from one sample sequenced in a study of blood T cell repertoires in COVID-19. Profiling relied on immunoSEQ multiplex PCR, and the TCRdb table lists in-frame clones only, not all of them. The table has around 400,000 clones, roughly nine tenths seen once; the top ten hold 0.8% to 0.9%. The sample taken for sequencing was PBMCs or T cells enriched from blood (not recorded which). The receptors were gathered from a woman aged 40 to 49 who had been exposed to COVID-19.

The J gene is TRBJ2-5, the V gene TRBV19; 7 bases align to TRBD1. There are 14 residues in the CDR3. Trimming cost V 3 bases and J 7 bases; bases outside gene matches: 8. Looked up from germline, CDR1 is LNHDA and CDR2 is SQIVND (reference sequence). CDR3 sequence (DNA): TGTGCCAGTAGTATCCGACAGGGCCAGAGGACCCAGTACTTC. This sequence encodes CASSIRQGQRTQYF.

The chain uses TRBV27 and TRBJ2-1; 14 nucleotides agree with TRBD2. After removal of 7 bases from V and 7 bases from J, the junction contained 9 bases not matched to a gene. The length of the CDR3 is 16 residues. The germline V gene has CDR1 MNHEY and CDR2 SMNVEV (reference sequence). This CDR3 is CASTKGLAGVNNEQFF. The CDR3, as DNA: TGTGCCAGCACCAAGGGACTAGCGGGAGTTAATAATGAGCAGTTCTTC.

This clone has just one count. The chain joins TRBV5-1 to TRBJ2-3, with 11 bases aligning to TRBD1. Per the germline V gene, CDR1 is SGHRS and CDR2 is YFSETQ. This CDR3 region has 16 residues. J gave up 4 bases and V 4 bases, and 8 bases lay outside the gene matches. CDR3 sequence reads: CASSNGRTGGADTQYF. In DNA, the CDR3 is TGCGCCAGCAGCAACGGGAGGACAGGGGGCGCAGATACGCAGTATTTT.

This chain connects TRBV2 to TRBJ1-2; 7 bases match TRBD1. V trimming: 7 bases; J trimming: 5 bases; junction bases outside the gene matches: 13. Germline values: CDR1 SNHLY, CDR2 FYNNEI. This CDR3 is built from 15 residues. CDR3: CASMHPGQKSYGYTF. CDR3 nucleotides: TGTGCCAGCATGCACCCGGGACAGAAGTCTTATGGCTACACCTTC.

This chain links TRBV15 with TRBJ1-1; D perhaps matches TRBD1 (5 bases). The CDR3 contains 13 residues. Trimming removed 1 base at V and 4 bases at J, with 7 bases between. Germline V CDR1 and CDR2: LNHNV, YYDKDF (reference sequence). CDR3: CATSRGQSTEAFF. In nucleotides, the CDR3 is TGTGCCACCAGCAGAGGACAGAGCACTGAAGCTTTCTTT.

A single count supports this clone. The sample holds other DNA sequences that translate to the same CDR3. The chain carries TRBV19 and TRBJ1-1; 7 positions match TRBD1. The junction had 6 bases not matched to a gene; V was cut back by 6 bases and J by 5 bases. Looked up from germline, CDR1 is LNHDA and CDR2 is SQIVND (reference sequence). This CDR3 contains 13 residues. The DNA for the CDR3 is TGTGCCAGTAGCCCAGGGGGTTATACTGAAGCTTTCTTT. This sequence encodes CASSPGGYTEAFF.

The V call is TRBV21-1, the J call TRBJ1-5; TRBD1 is taken as the D call from the table, unchecked against the DNA. TRBV21-1 is a listed pseudogene. There are 18 residues in the CDR3. As DNA, the CDR3 is TGTGCCAGCAGGAGTTCAGGGGAGTTCTTATGGGGCAATCAGCCCCAGCATTTT. Its translation is CASRSSGEFLWGNQPQHF.

The gene calls are TRBV6-5 and TRBJ2-5, with D maybe TRBD2 (6 bases). The CDR3 covers 14 residues. Germline CDR1 MNHEY, CDR2 SVGAGI. V gave up 6 bases and J gave up 0 bases, with 11 bases separating them. The CDR3 here is CASRYREYQETQYF. For the CDR3, the DNA is TGTGCCAGCAGGTACCGGGAGTACCAAGAGACCCAGTACTTC.

The rearrangement links TRBV27 to TRBJ1-1; D unresolved. This CDR3 region has 14 residues. Trimming shortened V by 8 bases and J by 4 bases, and 17 bases separated the two germline ends. Germline values: CDR1 MNHEY, CDR2 SMNVEV (reference sequence). CDR3 sequence reads: CASAVLGMGTEAFF. CDR3 bases: TGTGCCAGCGCGGTTCTTGGTATGGGCACTGAAGCTTTCTTT.

J is TRBJ1-3 and V is TRBV3-1 (or the pseudogene TRBV3-2), with D maybe TRBD1 (6 bases). The germline V gene encodes CDR1 LGHDT and CDR2 YNNKEL (reference sequence). The CDR3 loop spans 15 amino acids. With 7 bases removed from V and 0 bases from J, the gap between germline ends came to 13 bases. Here the CDR3 DNA reads TGTGCCAGCACCTCAGACAGGAGCTCTGGAAACACCATATATTTT. Its protein product is CASTSDRSSGNTIYF.